This T cell receptor beta chain was sequenced in a study of CXCR3-negative and CXCR3-positive naive CD8 T cells. Findings and limits, study-wide: Hydrophobicity of TRB CDR3s was greater in CXCR3-positive naive cells than in CXCR3-negative naive cells. Similar TRBV-TRBJ usage characterized naive CXCR3-negative and CXCR3-positive cells; memory cells differed. Most assays used freshly isolated PBMCs, as cryopreservation partially reduced CXCR3.

About this clonotype itself: Its antigen is still unknown.

Carrying UMI labels, the TRB cDNA libraries were prepared through 5' RACE. Using the 5' RACE reads, TCRdb records one entry per CDR3 protein without DNA. The listing records over 150,000 distinct CDR3 sequences. The CDR3 length is 17 residues. CDR1 is MNHEY, CDR2 SMNVEV, per germline (reference sequence). Sorting yielded triplicates of about 280,000 cells for each CD8+ T cell subset. Cells that were CD45RO-CCR7+CD27+CD95- constituted naive CD8+ T cells. This sequence joins TRBV27 and TRBJ2-7; no DNA is available, so the TRBD1 call from TCRdb remains unchecked. This TCR was recovered from a human donor in good health. Some clones in this sample may be carry-over from other donors' samples. The material sequenced was naive CXCR3+ CD8+ T cells from blood. Described subset: CD45RO-CCR7+CD27+CD95- naive CD8+ T cells expressing CXCR3 (TNR3+). The CDR3 here is CASSPRRGQMLTYEQYF.